Presented here are 31 T cell receptor beta chains from one specimen sequenced in a study of cytomegalovirus exposure and HLA in healthy donors. Primers: 60 Vbeta forward and 13 Jbeta reverse. Profiling relied on immunoSEQ multiplex PCR, and the TCRdb table lists in-frame clones only, not all of them. Among approximately 280,000 clones listed, around 90% were seen once. The sequencing input was PBMCs. The receptors stem from a young woman in good health and CMV-seronegative.

Remarks on this clone: This sample also contains other DNA sequences that code for the same CDR3. The rearrangement joins TRBV10-3 to TRBJ2-7; D possibly corresponds to TRBD2 (5 bases). Trimming took 2 bases from V and 3 from J, leaving 5 bases between them. CDR3 length: 12 residues. Germline V gene sequence: CDR1 ENHRY, CDR2 SYGVKD. The CDR3, as DNA: TGTGCCATCAGTGAGGGACTCTACGAGCAGTACTTC. Its protein product is CAISEGLYEQYF.

The V and J genes are TRBV2 and TRBJ1-2; weak D call: TRBD1 (6 bases). The V gene lost 3 bases and the J gene lost 8 bases, with 19 bases spanning the gap. The length of the CDR3 is 15 residues. The germline V gene has CDR1 SNHLY and CDR2 FYNNEI. The DNA of the CDR3 is TGTGCCAGCAGTGACAGGAACAGGGCAATAGAAGGCTACACCTTC. It codes for CASSDRNRAIEGYTF.

This clone was seen just once. The chain employs TRBV7-2 and TRBJ1-2; 11 positions agree with TRBD1. The germline V gene encodes CDR1 SGHTA and CDR2 FQGNSA. Trimming took 5 bases from V and 6 from J; bases not matched to a gene: 5. The CDR3 is 14 amino acids. CDR3 region: CASSLGTGGDGYTF. CDR3 in DNA: TGTGCCAGCAGCCTTGGGACAGGGGGGGATGGCTACACCTTC.

V is TRBV30 and J is TRBJ2-7, with D possibly TRBD1 on 5 matching bases. V was pared by 0 bases and J by 2 bases, with 8 bases between. The CDR3 is 13 residues long. CDR1 and CDR2 (germline): GTSNPN, SVGIG (reference sequence). The CDR3 DNA sequence: TGTGCCTGGAGTGTACTGGGGCCCTACGAGCAGTACTTC. Protein product: CAWSVLGPYEQYF.

This clone was found once. The chain joins TRBV2 to TRBJ2-5; D may be TRBD2 (6 bases). CDR1 and CDR2 (germline): SNHLY, FYNNEI. The CDR3 consists of 14 residues. V lost 8 bases, J lost 3 bases, and 16 bases lay in between. The CDR3 spells CASFRGGEKETQYF. The DNA of the CDR3 is TGTGCCAGCTTTCGGGGCGGGGAGAAAGAGACCCAGTACTTC.

This clone was picked up one time. The chain recombines TRBV27 with TRBJ2-6; weak D call: TRBD2 (6 bases). Trimming shortened V by 7 bases and J by 4 bases, and 17 bases separated the two germline ends. CDR3 length: 16 residues. Germline V gene lookup returns CDR1 MNHEY and CDR2 SMNVEV (reference sequence). The DNA of the CDR3 is TGTGCCAGCACTCCTTGGGCGCGGGGAGGGGCCAACGTCCTGACTTTC. The encoded protein is CASTPWARGGANVLTF.

The chain joins TRBV5-8 to TRBJ1-2, with no clear D. This CDR3 has 14 residues. The V gene lost 0 bases and the J gene lost 2 bases, with 8 bases spanning the gap. The germline gives CDR1 SGHTS, CDR2 YDEGEE. CDR3 loop: CASSLDRKNYGYTF. CDR3 nucleotides: TGTGCCAGCAGCTTGGACAGAAAGAACTATGGCTACACCTTC.

The chain carries TRBV5-4 and TRBJ2-5, with 10 bases fitting TRBD2. Germline CDR1 and CDR2: SGHNT and YYREEE (reference sequence). V shed 1 base and J 2 bases; nucleotides not matched to a gene: 5. CDR3 length equals 16 residues. CDR3 DNA sequence: TGTGCCAGCAGCTTGAGAAGCGGGGGGGGACAAGAGACCCAGTACTTC. This codes for CASSLRSGGGQETQYF. The full variable domain, its missing parts supplied by reference TRBV5-4 and TRBJ2-5, is ETGVTQSPTHLIKTRGQQVTLRCSSQSGHNTVSWYQQALGQGPQFIFQYYREEENGRGNFPPRFSGLQFPNYSSELNVNALELDDSALYLCASSLRSGGGQETQYFGPGTRLLVL.

The rearrangement joins TRBV14 to TRBJ1-2, with 8 bases that match TRBD1. This CDR3 has 14 residues. Losses at the gene ends were 1 base for V and 4 bases for J; bases not matched to a gene: 2. Germline V gives CDR1 SGHDN, CDR2 FVKESK. The CDR3 bases are TGTGCCAGCAGCCAAGTCGGGACAGGCTATGGCTACACCTTC. This translates into CASSQVGTGYGYTF.

V is TRBV5-1 and J is TRBJ2-5; D ambiguous. This CDR3 is built from 15 residues. Trimming shortened V by 4 bases and J by 2 bases, and 15 bases separated the two germline ends. Germline CDR1 SGHRS, CDR2 YFSETQ. The DNA for the CDR3 is TGCGCCAGCAGCCGGTTGACTGCCGCACAAGAGACCCAGTACTTC. Amino acid sequence: CASSRLTAAQETQYF.

V is TRBV29-1 and J is TRBJ1-1; tentatively, D is TRBD1 (5 bases). This CDR3 region has 14 residues. Germline CDR1 SQVTM, CDR2 ANQGSEA. V was clipped by 3 bases and J by 5 bases, with 16 bases between them. CDR3 in amino acids: CSVDDPSRGTEAFF. CDR3 sequence (DNA): TGCAGCGTTGACGACCCGTCACGGGGGACTGAAGCTTTCTTT.

This chain joins TRBV6-1 and TRBJ2-1, with 8 nucleotides matching TRBD1. The V segment lost 5 bases and the J segment 2 bases; nucleotides outside the gene matches: 5. Germline V CDR1 and CDR2: MNHNS, SASEGT. The length of the CDR3 is 15 residues. The CDR3 reads CASSQPGQAYNEQFF. CDR3 DNA sequence: TGTGCCAGCAGTCAGCCGGGACAGGCCTACAATGAGCAGTTCTTC.

CDR3 in amino acids: CASSYRDFLNTGELFF. The CDR3 DNA reads as TGTGCCAGCAGCTACCGGGACTTTCTGAACACCGGGGAGCTGTTTTTT. The rearrangement joins TRBV7-9 to TRBJ2-2; D perhaps matches TRBD2 (6 bases). With 4 bases removed from V and 1 base from J, the gap between germline ends came to 13 bases. The CDR3 is made up of 16 amino acids. Germline CDR1 and CDR2: SEHNR and FQNEAQ (reference sequence).

This clone has just a few counts. The chain carries TRBV4-1 and TRBJ2-7, with 11 bases identical to TRBD2. The CDR3 extends over 16 amino acids. With V trimmed by 5 bases and J by 5 bases, 11 bases remained unmatched. The germline CDR1 and CDR2 sequences are MGHRA and YSYEKL. Written as DNA, the CDR3 is TGCGCCAGCAGCGCCTCTCCGGGACTAGCGGCTAACGAGCAGTACTTC. It is translated as CASSASPGLAANEQYF.

The genes are TRBV5-1 and TRBJ2-1; 7 positions match TRBD2. The CDR3 totals 15 residues. J gave up 7 bases and V 2 bases, and 9 bases lay outside the gene matches. Looked up from germline, CDR1 is SGHRS and CDR2 is YFSETQ. The CDR3 DNA reads as TGCGCCAGCAGCTTCCAAGCGGGGATCCCTAATGAGCAGTTCTTC. It is translated as CASSFQAGIPNEQFF.

DNA for the CDR3: TGCGCCAGCAGCTCGGACAGGGAGGCTCTATTAGGCTACGAGCAGTACTTC. Translating it yields CASSSDREALLGYEQYF. The V call is TRBV5-1, the J call TRBJ2-7; 8 nucleotides line up with TRBD1. With 3 bases clipped from V and 3 bases from J, the junction kept 14 bases outside the gene matches. This CDR3 has 17 residues. Germline CDR1 is SGHRS and CDR2 is YFSETQ.

The chain employs TRBV2 and TRBJ2-5; perhaps TRBD1 as D (5 bases). Matching the DNA end better, TRBJ2-7 makes the J call doubtful. Germline loops: CDR1 SNHLY, CDR2 FYNNEI. This CDR3 is 11 amino acids long. CDR3 loop: CASGATYEQYF. The CDR3 region has the DNA TGTGCCAGCGGGGCGACCTACGAGCAGTACTTC.

On this clone: The same CDR3 is also encoded by other DNA sequences in this sample. This chain links TRBV7-2 with TRBJ2-1; TRBD2 matches at 9 bases. From germline, CDR1 is SGHTA and CDR2 FQGNSA. V was pared by 2 bases and J by 4 bases, with 0 bases of the junction left unmatched. The CDR3 spans 14 residues. The chain's CDR3 is CASSLLAGYNEQFF. The CDR3 bases are TGTGCCAGCAGCTTACTAGCGGGGTACAATGAGCAGTTCTTC.

The chain recombines TRBV4-2 with TRBJ2-2; 8 bases fit TRBD2. J gave up 4 bases and V 7 bases, and 8 bases lay outside the gene matches. Germline CDR1 and CDR2: LGHNA and YNFKEQ. This CDR3 is 15 amino acids long. The CDR3: CASNPGGVGTGELFF. As DNA, the CDR3 is TGTGCCAGCAACCCCGGGGGGGTTGGCACCGGGGAGCTGTTTTTT.

This chain joins TRBV6-6 and TRBJ2-3, with D uncertain. The CDR3 spans 12 residues. With 5 bases removed from V and 4 bases from J, the gap between germline ends came to 7 bases. Germline values: CDR1 MNHNY, CDR2 SVGAGI (reference sequence). CDR3 amino acids: CASSQVPDTQYF. The DNA for the CDR3 is TGTGCCAGCAGTCAGGTACCAGATACGCAGTATTTT.

This sequence joins TRBV5-1 and TRBJ1-6; 10 bases match TRBD1. Germline V lookup: CDR1 SGHRS, CDR2 YFSETQ. The junction had 4 bases not matched to a gene; V was cut back by 0 bases and J by 10 bases. The CDR3 has 15 amino acids. The CDR3 nucleotides are TGCGCCAGCAGCTTGGTCGGACAGGGGGACTCACCCCTCCACTTT. This encodes CASSLVGQGDSPLHF.

V and J are TRBV6-5 and TRBJ2-5; D might be TRBD2 (6 bases). This CDR3 contains 13 residues. Germline lookup yields CDR1 MNHEY and CDR2 SVGAGI. Trimming took off 0 bases at V and 11 bases at J, with 13 bases between the two ends. DNA for the CDR3: TGTGCCAGCAGTTACTCTCGGACTAAGGGGCAGTACTTC. This gives the protein CASSYSRTKGQYF.

Concerning this clone itself: The junction and the germline gene differ at one end; a read error may be behind it. The rearrangement links TRBV7-9 to TRBJ1-6; D unclear. The CDR3 covers 14 residues. Germline values: CDR1 SEHNR, CDR2 FQNEAQ (reference sequence). This chain's CDR3 is CSSSRGGTNSPLHF. The CDR3 region has the DNA TGTTCCAGCAGCCGAGGTGGTACCAATTCACCCCTCCACTTT.

This clone was observed once. V gene TRBV13 combines with J gene TRBJ2-7, with a possible D match to TRBD1 (6 bases). Trimming took off 11 bases at V and 2 bases at J, with 16 bases between the two ends. This CDR3 has 13 residues. CDR1 and CDR2 from the germline V gene are PRHDT and FYEKMQ (reference sequence). The chain's CDR3 is CASRSEGAYEQYF. The CDR3 nucleotides are TGTGCCTCCCGGTCCGAGGGGGCCTACGAGCAGTACTTC.

V is TRBV11-2 and J is TRBJ2-1, with 13 positions matching TRBD2. The germline gives CDR1 SGHAT, CDR2 FQNNGV. The CDR3 covers 19 residues. Germline trimming cut 2 bases from V and 8 bases from J; bases unmatched to any gene: 15. CDR3 loop: CASSLTHRTSGGAFDEQFF. Here the CDR3 DNA reads TGTGCCAGCAGCTTAACCCACCGCACTAGCGGGGGGGCCTTTGATGAGCAGTTCTTC.

A word on this clone: Other nucleotide sequences in the sample specify the same CDR3. The chain employs TRBV6-5 and TRBJ1-6; D is ambiguous. Trimming removed 2 bases from V and 10 bases from J, with 9 bases in between. The germline V gene has CDR1 MNHEY and CDR2 SVGAGI. The CDR3 length is 13 residues. CDR3 coding DNA: TGTGCCAGCAGTTACGAGGGAGGATCACCCCTCCACTTT. Protein: CASSYEGGSPLHF.

The CDR3 nucleotides are TGTGCCAGCTCACCACAACTAGCCAAAAACATTCAGTACTTC. Its protein is CASSPQLAKNIQYF. The chain recombines TRBV18 with TRBJ2-4; D gene ambiguous. Trimming stripped 1 base from V and 0 bases from J, with 4 bases between. The CDR3 is made up of 14 amino acids. CDR1 is KGHSH, CDR2 LQKENI, per germline.

The chain links TRBV28 to TRBJ2-7; TRBD2 aligns across 9 bases. J was trimmed by 6 bases and V by 10 bases; bases with no gene match: 13. The V gene's germline CDR1 is MDHEN and CDR2 SYDVKM. The CDR3 is made up of 14 amino acids. CDR3 protein: CATRFGTSSTEQYF. The CDR3 coding sequence is TGTGCCACCCGTTTTGGGACTAGCTCTACCGAGCAGTACTTC. Combining the CDR3 with reference TRBV28 and TRBJ2-7 gives the whole variable domain DVKVTQSSRYLVKRTGEKVFLECVQDMDHENMFWYRQDPGLGLRLIYFSYDVKMKEKGDIPEGYSVSREKKERFSLILESASTNQTSMYLCATRFGTSSTEQYFGPGTRLTVT.

This clone was recorded once. The gene calls are TRBV4-2 and TRBJ2-7, with TRBD2 matching 13 bases. With the DNA end fitting TRBJ2-5 better, the J assignment may be wrong. The CDR3 contains 18 residues. Germline V gene lookup returns CDR1 LGHNA and CDR2 YNFKEQ. CDR3 region: CASSQAGTSGALQETQYF. Written as DNA, the CDR3 is TGTGCCAGCAGCCAAGCCGGGACTAGCGGGGCCCTCCAAGAGACCCAGTACTTC.

This sequence joins TRBV5-4 and TRBJ2-7; possibly TRBD1 for D (5 bases). CDR3 size: 17 residues. V was shortened by 4 bases and J by 5 bases, with 25 bases between the two germline ends. Per the germline V gene, CDR1 is SGHNT and CDR2 is YYREEE (reference sequence). As DNA, the CDR3 is TGTGCCAGCAGCCCCCCCTATGGGGTAACAGGTATTGACGAGCAGTACTTC. This gives the protein CASSPPYGVTGIDEQYF.

V usage is TRBV5-3 and J usage is TRBJ2-5; a weak D match, TRBD1 (7 bases). TRBV5-3 is annotated as an ORF whose role is uncertain. The CDR3 is 13 residues long. Trimming took off 10 bases at V and 2 bases at J, with 15 bases between the two ends. The CDR3 region has the DNA TGTGCCGGATTACAGGGGAGGCAAGAGACCCAGTACTTC. This translates into CAGLQGRQETQYF.